The T cell receptor beta chain under discussion was sequenced for a study of radiotherapy plus CTLA-4 blockade in lung cancer (dated by TCRdb to about 2018). In the study overall: Objective responses occurred in about 19% of enrolled patients, and just over 30% achieved disease control.

Details on this clone: Its recognized antigen is unknown. Base qualities are not at hand, and no much larger clone is one base apart.

The study tested focal radiation therapy combined with CTLA-4 blockade (ipilimumab) in patients with chemo-refractory metastatic non-small-cell lung cancer. Receptors were amplified or captured by the immunoSEQ multiplex PCR assay. TCRdb holds this immuneACCESS table with in-frame rearrangements only. Some clones are missing; in checked studies, unresolved V genes explain under half, and the rest has no known cause. The table for this sample lists roughly 90,000 clones; 70% to 90% of them were counted only once. About 5.3% of the sample comes from the top ten. General study outcomes and caveats: After treatment with radiotherapy and ipilimumab, TCR clones that originated in tumors expanded in peripheral blood. The strongest predictors of response were reported to be early dynamic shifts in blood T cell clones along with a rise in serum interferon-beta following radiation.

The TCR sequence derives from a human donor with non-small cell lung cancer that progressed on radiotherapy plus ipilimumab. Sequences were derived from peripheral blood, sampled from a patient treated with radiotherapy plus ipilimumab.

The DNA sequence is TGTGCCAGCAGTGTGTCGTTAGCAGGGACCGGGGAGCTGTTTTTT. It specifies CASSVSLAGTGELFF. The V and J genes are TRBV2 and TRBJ2-2, and the D gene may be TRBD1, 5 bases matching. The germline V gene supplies CDR1 SNHLY and CDR2 FYNNEI. V drops 4 bases and J drops 5 bases, leaving 14 bases in between. Counted from cysteine to phenylalanine, this CDR3 has 15 amino acids. The sequence is cut down to CDR3 DNA, 45 bases in frame from base 1. With the portions outside the CDR3 filled from the reference TRBV2 and TRBJ2-2 genes, the complete variable region becomes EPEVTQTPSHQVTQMGQEVILRCVPISNHLYFYWYRQILGQKVEFLVSFYNNEISEKSEIFDDQFSVERPDGSNFTLKIRSTKLEDSAMYFCASSVSLAGTGELFFGEGSRLTVL.